One TCR beta chain is described in this entry. Its antigen remains unidentified. No base qualities exist here, and no much larger clone lies one base off it. The CDR1 and CDR2 encoded by the germline V gene are MDHEN and SYDVKM. The CDR3 runs 14 residues from the cysteine to the phenylalanine. Of the read, only the CDR3 DNA is kept; its 42 bases are in frame from base 1. The trim is 6 bases for V and 7 bases for J, with a gap of 19 bases between the germline ends. TCR CDR3 regions were amplified from genomic DNA by multiplex PCR using the deep immunoSEQ assay. For each cell subset, the extracted genomic DNA was distributed evenly across all wells of several immunoSEQ 96-well plates, and each plate served as one replicate. For unsorted PBMC, 250 to 350 ng of genomic DNA, equivalent to around 30,000 T cell genomes, went into each replicate PCR. Unsorted PBMC genomic DNA was sequenced across ten immunoSEQ deep assay plates. The purified libraries were quantified using a Qubit 3.0 fluorometer, sized with a Bioanalyzer 2100, and then quantified again using the KAPA Library Quantification kit. Each immunoSEQ 96-well plate was sequenced on its own single-read 150-cycle Illumina NextSeq 550 flow cell. The authors' analysis ran thus. Because the immunoSEQ output held only junctional sequences and lacked quality scores, the filtering could not match the filtering applied to full-length reads. Sequences were annotated with PyIR, a Python wrapper for IgBLAST v1.9, and V/J genes and CDR3 were assigned using IMGT germline references. Any read was removed if the V/J assignment was weak (E-value above 1e-6), the CDR3 was missing, or the read contained stop codons, out-of-frame junctions, or ambiguous translated residues. A V3J clonotype was defined by an identical inferred V gene, J gene, and CDR3 amino acid sequence. To compute the percentage overlap between repertoires, the number of shared unique clonotypes was divided by the size of the smaller repertoire. RTK rarefaction, the Chao1 estimator, and Recon v2.1 estimates of unobserved clonotypes were used to assess repertoire richness. This immuneACCESS table, as held by TCRdb, lists in-frame sequences with V and J called but not all clones. Of the missing ones, under half trace to an unresolved V gene in checked studies; the others have no known cause. V, J and clone size are those of that table, while D and trimming were read from the DNA. A total of approximately 440,000 clones appear in this sample, 77% of them only once. Of the sample, 12% falls within the top ten clones.

The source of the sample is a study of shared clonotypes between healthy human individuals (dated by TCRdb to the early 2020s). For the wider study: Three men and a couple of women, aged 18 to 49 years, made up the cohort. Each donor's leukapheresis produced roughly between roughly 0.85 and 9.5 billion PBMCs. The study deeply sequenced blood TCR repertoires of about 5 healthy adults to estimate repertoire size and the extent of clonotype sharing between individuals. To increase sequencing depth and limit assay-specific biases, TCR repertoire library preparation and sequencing were carried out by different laboratories using diverse techniques. Study-level results and caveats: Pairwise subsampling led to the expectation that sequencing depth would affect the degree of clonotype sharing among donors. Sampling was limited to blood, and TCR repertoires in tissue likely differ from TCR repertoires in blood. The genetic and exposure-history diversity represented was limited by the small number of donors.

Healthy HIV-negative adults with no recently reported acute infections or vaccinations were included as donors. Every donor was a Caucasian adult living in Nashville, Tennessee, USA. In the unsorted samples, around 81 million PBMCs were counted, and genomic DNA was extracted using the QIAamp DNA Blood Mini kit. After blood collection by leukapheresis, PBMCs were isolated using Ficoll-Histopaque density gradient centrifugation and then cryopreserved in the vapor phase of liquid nitrogen. The sequence came from a woman between 40 and 55 years old in good health. Some clones in this sample may be carry-over from other donors' samples. Input material: PBMCs. The chain joins TRBV28 to TRBJ2-7; perhaps TRBD1 is the D gene, with 6 bases matching. The sequenced DNA: TGTGCCAGCAGAGACTTCGACAGGTCGGGTGAGCAGTACTTC. Its translation is CASRDFDRSGEQYF.